This TCR beta chain derives from a study of cytomegalovirus exposure and HLA in healthy donors. Study-level points and caveats: The investigators catalogued 180 or so TCR beta chains as cytomegalovirus-associated.

The CDR3 runs 11 residues. The germline CDR1 and CDR2 sequences are DFQATT and SNEGSKA (reference sequence). Trimming pared 3 bases from V and 8 bases from J, leaving 10 bases between. In the case of this clone: Its target is not known.

This table comes from immunoSEQ multiplex PCR, and its TCRdb copy is limited to in-frame clones, with some not included. Of approximately 120,000 clones listed, 89% were seen once; the top ten hold about 1.1%. Material: PBMCs. This TCR was sampled from a woman aged 18-29 years in good health and CMV-seronegative. The V call is TRBV20-1, the J call TRBJ1-1; D is undetermined. The CDR3 bases are TGCAGTGCTAGCCCAGCCAGGGAAGCTTTCTTT. Its protein is CSASPAREAFF.